The following is a T cell receptor beta chain sequence with its context. Antigen: not known. Here immunoSEQ multiplex PCR was the method, and the copy in TCRdb shows in-frame clones only, minus some. The repertoire holds more than 25,000 clones, with 82% as singletons. The entry originates in a study of Tregs in tolerant kidney transplant recipients. Turning to the study itself: A roughly 3-day belatacept mixed lymphocyte reaction, sometimes plus 5-day graft donor restimulation, preceded CD4+CD25+CD127- sorting. Antibodies separated recipient from donor cells.

The V and J ends lost 10 bases and 2 bases, in that order; junction bases with no gene match: 4. Per the germline V gene, CDR1 is MRHNA and CDR2 is SNTAGT. CDR3 length: 13 residues. This rearrangement joins TRBV6-4 to TRBJ1-5; 8 positions agree with TRBD1. This receptor was identified in a human donor in good health. Sequencing was performed on Tregs from blood cultured with allogeneic cells. Here the CDR3 reads CATGTGGNQPQHF. CDR3 nucleotides: TGTGCCACGGGGACAGGTGGCAATCAGCCCCAGCATTTT.